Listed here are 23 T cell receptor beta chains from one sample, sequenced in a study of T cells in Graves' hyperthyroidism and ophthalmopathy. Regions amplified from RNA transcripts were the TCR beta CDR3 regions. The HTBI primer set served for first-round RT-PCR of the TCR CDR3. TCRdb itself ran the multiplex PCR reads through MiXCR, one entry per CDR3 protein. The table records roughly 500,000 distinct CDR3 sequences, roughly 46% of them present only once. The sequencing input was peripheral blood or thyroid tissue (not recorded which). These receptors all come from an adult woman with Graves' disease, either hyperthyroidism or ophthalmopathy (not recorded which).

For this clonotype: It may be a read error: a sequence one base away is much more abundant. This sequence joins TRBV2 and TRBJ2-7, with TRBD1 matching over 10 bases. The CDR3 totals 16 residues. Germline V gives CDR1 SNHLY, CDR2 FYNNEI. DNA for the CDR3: TGTGCCAGCAGCCCGACAGGGGGCCGTCCTTCCTACGAGCAGCACTTC. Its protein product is CASSPTGGRPSYEQHF.

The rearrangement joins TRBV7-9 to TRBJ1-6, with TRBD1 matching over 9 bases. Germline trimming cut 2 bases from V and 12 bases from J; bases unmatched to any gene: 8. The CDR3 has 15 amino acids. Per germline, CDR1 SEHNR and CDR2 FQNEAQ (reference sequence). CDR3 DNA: TGTGCCAGCAGCTTAAGGGGGGGACAGGGTAAACCCCTCCACTTT. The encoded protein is CASSLRGGQGKPLHF.

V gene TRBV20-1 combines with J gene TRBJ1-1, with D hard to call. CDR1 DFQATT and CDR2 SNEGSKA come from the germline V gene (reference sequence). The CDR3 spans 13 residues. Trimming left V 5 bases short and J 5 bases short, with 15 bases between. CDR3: CSACMVGSTEAFF. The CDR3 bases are TGCAGTGCTTGCATGGTGGGATCGACTGAAGCTTTCTTT.

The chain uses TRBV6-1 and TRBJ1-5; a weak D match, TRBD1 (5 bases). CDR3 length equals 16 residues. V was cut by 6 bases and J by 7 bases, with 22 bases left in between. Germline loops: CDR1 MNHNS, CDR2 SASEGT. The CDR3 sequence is CASSPKTAYYEQPQHF. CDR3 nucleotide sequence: TGTGCCAGCAGCCCCAAGACAGCCTACTACGAGCAGCCCCAGCATTTT.

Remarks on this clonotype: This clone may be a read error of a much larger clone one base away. The CDR3 loop is CASSQYRRRSYGYTF. CDR3 nucleotide sequence: TGTGCCAGCAGCCAATATCGGAGACGGTCCTATGGCTACACCTTC. V usage is TRBV3-1 and J usage is TRBJ1-2; no firm D call. The CDR3 sequence is 15 residues long. Germline V lookup: CDR1 LGHDT, CDR2 YNNKEL (reference sequence). V was cut by 2 bases and J by 4 bases, with 14 bases left in between.

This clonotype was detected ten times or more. DNA for the CDR3: TGTGCCAGCAGCTTATTTCAGGGCAATCAGCCCCAGCATTTT. This codes for CASSLFQGNQPQHF. This sequence joins TRBV7-2 and TRBJ1-5, with unresolved D. V was clipped by 2 bases and J by 2 bases, with 7 bases between them. Germline lookup yields CDR1 SGHTA and CDR2 FQGNSA. The CDR3 is 14 amino acids.

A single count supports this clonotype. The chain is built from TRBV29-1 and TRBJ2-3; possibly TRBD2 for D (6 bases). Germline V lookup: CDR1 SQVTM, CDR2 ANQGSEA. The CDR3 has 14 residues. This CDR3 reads CSAVSGDGTDTQYF. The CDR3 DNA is TGCAGTGCTGTTTCGGGGGATGGCACAGATACGCAGTATTTT.

The CDR3 sequence is CASRDRDGSPLHF. CDR3 DNA sequence: TGTGCCAGCAGGGACAGGGACGGGTCACCCCTCCACTTT. The chain uses TRBV2 and TRBJ1-6, with 8 bases that match TRBD1. Germline V gene data show CDR1 as SNHLY and CDR2 as FYNNEI. The length of the CDR3 is 13 residues. Losses at the gene ends were 6 bases for V and 10 bases for J; bases not matched to a gene: 5.

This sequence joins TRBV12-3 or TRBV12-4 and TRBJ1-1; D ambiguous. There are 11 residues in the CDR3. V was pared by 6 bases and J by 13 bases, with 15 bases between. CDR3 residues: CASSRTTEGFF. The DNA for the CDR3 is TGTGCCAGCAGCCGTACTACCGAGGGTTTCTTT.

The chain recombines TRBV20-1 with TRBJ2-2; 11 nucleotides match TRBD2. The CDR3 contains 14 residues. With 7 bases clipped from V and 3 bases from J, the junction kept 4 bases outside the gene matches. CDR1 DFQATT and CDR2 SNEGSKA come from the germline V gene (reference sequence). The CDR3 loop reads CSGQGLADTGELFF. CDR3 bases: TGCAGTGGTCAGGGACTAGCGGACACCGGGGAGCTGTTTTTT.

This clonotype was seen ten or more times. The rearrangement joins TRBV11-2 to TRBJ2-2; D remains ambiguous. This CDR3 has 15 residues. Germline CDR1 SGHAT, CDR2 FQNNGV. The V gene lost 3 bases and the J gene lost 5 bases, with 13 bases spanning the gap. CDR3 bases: TGTGCCAGCAGCTTTGTAGAATCGGCGACCGGGGAGCTGTTTTTT. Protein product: CASSFVESATGELFF.

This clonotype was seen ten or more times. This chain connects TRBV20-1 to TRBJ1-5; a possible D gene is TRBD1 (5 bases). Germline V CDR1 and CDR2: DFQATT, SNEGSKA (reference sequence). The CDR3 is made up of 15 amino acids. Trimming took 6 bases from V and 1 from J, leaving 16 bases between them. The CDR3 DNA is TGCAGTGCCCTACTTGGGGGGGGAAGCAATCAGCCCCAGCATTTT. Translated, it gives CSALLGGGSNQPQHF.

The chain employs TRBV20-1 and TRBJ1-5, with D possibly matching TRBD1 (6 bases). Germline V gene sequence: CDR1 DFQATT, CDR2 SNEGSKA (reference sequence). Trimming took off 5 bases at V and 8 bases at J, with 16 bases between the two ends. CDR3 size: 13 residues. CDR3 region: CSALKGGGEPQHF. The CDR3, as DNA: TGCAGTGCTCTTAAGGGGGGCGGGGAGCCCCAGCATTTT.

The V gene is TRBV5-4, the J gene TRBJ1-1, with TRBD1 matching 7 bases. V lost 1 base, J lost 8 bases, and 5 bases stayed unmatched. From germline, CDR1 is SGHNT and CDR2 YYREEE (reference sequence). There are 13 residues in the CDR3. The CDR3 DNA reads TGTGCCAGCAGCTTGATGGGACAGTTAGAAGCTTTCTTT. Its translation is CASSLMGQLEAFF.

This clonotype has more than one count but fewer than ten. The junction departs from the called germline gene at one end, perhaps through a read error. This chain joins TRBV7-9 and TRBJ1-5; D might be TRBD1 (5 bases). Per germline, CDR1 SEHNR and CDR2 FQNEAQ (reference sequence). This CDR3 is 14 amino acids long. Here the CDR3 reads CASSQDRQGQPQHF. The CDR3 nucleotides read TGCGCCAGCAGCCAAGATCGTCAGGGTCAGCCCCAGCATTTT.

The CDR3 DNA reads as TGTGCCATCGACGAGGGCCCTCCCTACGAGCAGTACTTC. Its protein product is CAIDEGPPYEQYF. This chain links TRBV10-3 with TRBJ2-7; tentatively, D is TRBD2 (5 bases). Germline V gene sequence: CDR1 ENHRY, CDR2 SYGVKD. The CDR3 sequence is 13 residues long. The V end was cut by 8 bases, the J end by 2 bases, with 13 bases between.

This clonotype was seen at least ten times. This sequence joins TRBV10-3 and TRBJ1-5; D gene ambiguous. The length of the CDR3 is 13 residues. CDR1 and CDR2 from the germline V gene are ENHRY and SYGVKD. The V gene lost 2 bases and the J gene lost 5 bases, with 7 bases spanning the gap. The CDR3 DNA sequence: TGTGCCATCAGTGAGGGTTACGATCAGCCCCAGCATTTT. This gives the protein CAISEGYDQPQHF.

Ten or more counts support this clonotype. The CDR3 sequence: CASSTRAYQETQYF. CDR3 sequence (DNA): TGTGCCAGTAGTACCCGGGCTTACCAAGAGACCCAGTACTTC. The chain couples TRBV19 to TRBJ2-5; D not resolved. Germline-derived CDR1 and CDR2 are LNHDA and SQIVND (reference sequence). Trimming cost V 4 bases and J 0 bases, with 9 bases left between them. The CDR3 consists of 14 residues.

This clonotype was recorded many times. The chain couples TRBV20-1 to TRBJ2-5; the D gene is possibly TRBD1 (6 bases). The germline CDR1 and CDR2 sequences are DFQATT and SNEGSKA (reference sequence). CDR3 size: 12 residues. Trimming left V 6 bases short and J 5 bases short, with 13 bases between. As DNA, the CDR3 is TGCAGTGCCGACAGGAGTAGGGAGACCCAGTACTTC. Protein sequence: CSADRSRETQYF.

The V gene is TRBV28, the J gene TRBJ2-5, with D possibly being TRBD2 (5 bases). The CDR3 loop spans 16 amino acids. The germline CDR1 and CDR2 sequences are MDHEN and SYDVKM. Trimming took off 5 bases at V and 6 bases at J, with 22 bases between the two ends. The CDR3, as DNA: TGTGCCAGCAGTCCCGAGGCAATGAGGGTATCCAAGACCCAGTACTTC. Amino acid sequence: CASSPEAMRVSKTQYF.

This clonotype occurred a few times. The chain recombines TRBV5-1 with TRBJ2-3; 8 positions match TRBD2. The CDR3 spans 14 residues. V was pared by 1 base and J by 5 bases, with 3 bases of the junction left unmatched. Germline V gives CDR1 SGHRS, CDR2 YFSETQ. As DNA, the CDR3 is TGCGCCAGCAGCTTGAGCGGGAGTGGAGATACGCAGTATTTT. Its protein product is CASSLSGSGDTQYF.

As DNA, the CDR3 is TGTGCCAGCAGCAGATCCGGGACATCTCCTGGGCCTGGCTACACCTTC. Translation gives CASSRSGTSPGPGYTF. This sequence joins TRBV7-9 and TRBJ1-2; D is possibly TRBD1 (6 bases). The CDR3 is made up of 16 amino acids. Deletions cut 5 bases from V and 7 bases from J, with 23 bases between. CDR1 and CDR2 from the germline V gene are SEHNR and FQNEAQ (reference sequence). Full variable domain (missing parts from reference TRBV7-9 and TRBJ1-2): DTGVSQNPRHKITKRGQNVTFRCDPISEHNRLYWYRQTLGQGPEFLTYFQNEAQLEKSRLLSDRFSAERPKGSFSTLEIQRTEQGDSAMYLCASSRSGTSPGPGYTFGSGTRLTVV.

The CDR3 DNA reads as TGTGCCAGCAGCTCTGTACAGGGGATCGGGGAGCTGTTTTTT. It is translated as CASSSVQGIGELFF. The V gene is TRBV11-2, the J gene TRBJ2-2; TRBD1 matches at 7 bases. The CDR3 is made up of 14 amino acids. With 4 bases clipped from V and 7 bases from J, the junction kept 6 bases outside the gene matches. CDR1 SGHAT and CDR2 FQNNGV come from the germline V gene.